The 23 T cell receptor beta chains reported below all come from one sample, sequenced in a study of post-analysis software for immune sequencing data. Study results and limitations: In patients, TRBV5-6, TRBV5-1 and TRBV20-1 belonged to five TRBV segments found more frequently than in controls.

Included in the TCR beta cDNA libraries were unique molecular identifiers. TCRdb independently ran MiXCR on the PCR reads; one entry per CDR3 protein. The data show approximately 630,000 distinct CDR3 sequences, 55% to 60% seen once. These receptors have no known antigen. The sequenced sample was blood. These receptors originate from a girl aged 2 to 10 with multiple sclerosis.

This clonotype was counted a few times. This chain uses TRBV7-2 with TRBJ2-5; 10 bases align to TRBD1. Trimming took 5 bases from V and 5 from J; bases not matched to a gene: 8. Germline V lookup: CDR1 SGHTA, CDR2 FQGNSA. This CDR3 comprises 15 residues. The CDR3 is CASSPWTGGGETQYF. CDR3 DNA sequence: TGTGCCAGCAGCCCCTGGACAGGGGGTGGGGAGACCCAGTACTTC.

The rearrangement links TRBV4-1 to TRBJ2-1; 9 nucleotides agree with TRBD2. V was pared by 8 bases and J by 15 bases, with 8 bases of the junction left unmatched. Germline V lookup: CDR1 MGHRA, CDR2 YSYEKL. The length of the CDR3 is 11 residues. CDR3 in DNA: TGCGCCAGCGGGCCCGGGACTAGCCCGTTCTTC. Translated, it gives CASGPGTSPFF.

V gene TRBV12-3 or TRBV12-4 combines with J gene TRBJ2-1; the D is unclear. V was trimmed by 6 bases and J by 7 bases, leaving 22 bases between them. This CDR3 is 16 amino acids long. CDR3 sequence reads: CASSSSSHPDTNEQFF. CDR3 in DNA: TGTGCCAGCAGCAGTTCTAGTCATCCCGACACGAATGAGCAGTTCTTC.

The chain links TRBV14 to TRBJ2-3; 7 bases agree with TRBD1. The V segment lost 4 bases and the J segment 5 bases; nucleotides outside the gene matches: 9. Germline V gives CDR1 SGHDN, CDR2 FVKESK. The CDR3 length is 15 residues. CDR3 DNA: TGTGCCAGCAGCCGTCGAGGGGGCTCGCGAGATACGCAGTATTTT. Translating gives CASSRRGGSRDTQYF.

For the CDR3, the DNA is TGTGCCAGCAGTTCCACAGGGGCCCGCTATGGCTACACCTTC. It codes for CASSSTGARYGYTF. The rearrangement links TRBV28 to TRBJ1-2; 7 bases align to TRBD1. V gave up 4 bases and J gave up 4 bases; unmatched junction bases: 6. The V gene's germline CDR1 is MDHEN and CDR2 SYDVKM. This CDR3 region has 14 residues.

The table lists this clonotype with a count of one. The V call is TRBV6-6, the J call TRBJ1-5; D is unclear. This CDR3 contains 13 residues. CDR1 is MNHNY and CDR2 is SVGAGI in the germline V gene (reference sequence). The V gene lost 5 bases and the J gene lost 7 bases, with 12 bases spanning the gap. CDR3 residues: CASSDGVGQPQHF. CDR3 nucleotides: TGTGCCAGCAGTGACGGGGTCGGGCAGCCCCAGCATTTT.

The chain joins TRBV6-5 to TRBJ2-1, with D possibly matching TRBD2 (6 bases). Germline V gene sequence: CDR1 MNHEY, CDR2 SVGAGI. This CDR3 region has 16 residues. V lost 5 bases, J lost 7 bases, and 21 bases lay in between. CDR3 in amino acids: CASSPPPRDRGNEQFF. In nucleotides, the CDR3 is TGTGCCAGCAGTCCCCCCCCGCGGGACCGAGGGAATGAGCAGTTCTTC.

The chain uses TRBV7-2 and TRBJ2-3, with D maybe TRBD2 (5 bases). V gave up 5 bases and J gave up 2 bases, with 20 bases separating them. Germline assignment: CDR1 SGHTA and CDR2 FQGNSA. The CDR3 extends over 17 amino acids. CDR3 protein: CASSLSLGRGHTDTQYF. The CDR3 DNA reads as TGTGCCAGCAGCCTCAGCCTTGGCCGGGGTCACACAGATACGCAGTATTTT.

The V and J genes are TRBV21-1 and TRBJ1-4. TRBV21-1 is recorded as a pseudogene. CDR3 length equals 11 residues. This CDR3 reads CASSPREKLFF. The CDR3 DNA follows: TGTGCCAGCAGCCCTCGAGAAAAACTGTTTTTT.

This clonotype was seen only a few times. V is TRBV20-1 and J is TRBJ1-1; D might be TRBD1 (5 bases). V lost 6 bases to trimming and J lost 5 bases, with 13 bases between them. CDR3 size: 12 residues. Germline values: CDR1 DFQATT, CDR2 SNEGSKA (reference sequence). CDR3 in amino acids: CSAAGGETEAFF. CDR3 nucleotides: TGCAGTGCCGCCGGGGGGGAAACTGAAGCTTTCTTT.

CDR3 nucleotides: TGTGCCAGCAGCCCCCGAGGGCTTGGGAATTCACCCCTCCACTTT. It specifies CASSPRGLGNSPLHF. The V and J genes are TRBV6-2 or TRBV6-3 and TRBJ1-6; D call uncertain. CDR3 length: 15 residues. V gave up 6 bases and J gave up 7 bases, with 16 bases separating them. Germline loops: CDR1 MNHEY, CDR2 SVGEGT.

With regard to this clonotype: One junction end does not reproduce the germline sequence, and a read error may be involved. The chain recombines TRBV5-1 with TRBJ2-4; 7 nucleotides agree with TRBD1. Germline CDR1 reads SGHRS; CDR2 reads YFSETQ. The CDR3 has 16 residues. CDR3 sequence reads: CASSLAEAGGKNSQYF. For the CDR3, the DNA is TGCGCCAGCAGCTTGGCGGAGGCAGGGGGAAAAAACAGTCAGTACTTC.

The rearrangement links TRBV12-3 or TRBV12-4 to TRBJ2-5, with TRBD1 identical over 9 bases. The CDR3 is 18 amino acids. Trimming cost V 5 bases and J 0 bases; bases outside gene matches: 13. CDR3 nucleotides: TGTGCCAGCAGTAATCCGGGACAGGGAATGGGGTACCAAGAGACCCAGTACTTC. Protein product: CASSNPGQGMGYQETQYF.

This clonotype has a handful of counts. The chain joins TRBV10-3 to TRBJ2-5; 8 bases fit TRBD2. The CDR3 contains 16 residues. With 0 bases clipped from V and 9 bases from J, the junction kept 12 bases outside the gene matches. Germline values: CDR1 ENHRY, CDR2 SYGVKD. This CDR3 is CAISESMASGLVSQYF. CDR3 coding DNA: TGTGCCATCAGTGAGTCGATGGCTAGCGGGCTGGTATCCCAGTACTTC.

The rearrangement links TRBV3-1 to TRBJ1-2; perhaps TRBD1 as D (6 bases). V was pared by 4 bases and J by 4 bases, with 16 bases between. Germline V gene data show CDR1 as LGHDT and CDR2 as YNNKEL (reference sequence). The CDR3 runs to 15 residues. The CDR3 loop reads CASSLNQGHGYGYTF. The CDR3 coding sequence is TGTGCCAGCAGCCTAAACCAGGGACACGGCTATGGCTACACCTTC.

The J gene is TRBJ2-5, the V gene TRBV12-3 or TRBV12-4; 11 nucleotides line up with TRBD2. The CDR3 totals 15 residues. V gave up 7 bases and J gave up 0 bases; unmatched junction bases: 4. The CDR3 sequence: CASTPLAGDQETQYF. The DNA of the CDR3 is TGTGCCAGCACCCCACTAGCGGGGGACCAAGAGACCCAGTACTTC.

The chain has TRBV6-2 or TRBV6-3 and TRBJ2-7; tentative D call: TRBD1 (6 bases). Germline lookup yields CDR1 MNHEY and CDR2 SVGEGT. V gave up 6 bases and J gave up 0 bases, with 18 bases separating them. The CDR3 is made up of 16 amino acids. The CDR3 DNA is TGTGCCAGCAGATCGCTAAAAACAGGGAGCTCCTACGAGCAGTACTTC. Its translation: CASRSLKTGSSYEQYF.

The gene calls are TRBV12-3 or TRBV12-4 and TRBJ1-5, with D maybe TRBD1 (6 bases). V was shortened by 8 bases and J by 2 bases, with 22 bases between the two germline ends. This CDR3 has 17 residues. The CDR3 spells CASGFLRGGIGNQPQHF. Here the CDR3 DNA reads TGTGCCAGCGGGTTTCTCAGAGGGGGGATCGGCAATCAGCCCCAGCATTTT.

The V and J genes are TRBV7-2 and TRBJ1-1; the D gene is possibly TRBD1 (6 bases). The CDR3 totals 13 residues. Deletions cut 1 base from V and 8 bases from J, with 11 bases between. Germline assignment: CDR1 SGHTA and CDR2 FQGNSA. CDR3 in amino acids: CASSLGTVKEAFF. The DNA of the CDR3 is TGTGCCAGCAGCTTAGGGACAGTAAAAGAAGCTTTCTTT.

V and J are TRBV7-2 and TRBJ2-4; possibly TRBD2 for D (5 bases). V was pared by 2 bases and J by 6 bases, with 8 bases between. CDR1 is SGHTA and CDR2 is FQGNSA in the germline V gene. The CDR3 runs 13 residues. The CDR3 sequence: CASSLILGNIQYF. CDR3 in DNA: TGTGCCAGCAGCTTAATACTAGGAAACATTCAGTACTTC.

The chain uses TRBV13 and TRBJ2-3, with TRBD2 matching over 7 bases. The CDR3 runs to 14 residues. The V gene end was trimmed by 3 bases and the J gene end by 4 bases; junction bases not matched to a gene: 4. Germline values: CDR1 PRHDT, CDR2 FYEKMQ (reference sequence). The CDR3 loop is CASSFSGGADTQYF. The CDR3 DNA reads as TGTGCCAGCAGCTTTAGTGGGGGGGCAGATACGCAGTATTTT.

This sequence joins TRBV29-1 and TRBJ2-5; 7 bases agree with TRBD2. Looked up from germline, CDR1 is SQVTM and CDR2 is ANQGSEA. The CDR3 loop spans 14 amino acids. Trimming took 3 bases from V and 1 from J; bases not matched to a gene: 5. The CDR3 loop reads CSVEYGGIQETQYF. CDR3 coding DNA: TGCAGCGTTGAGTACGGGGGGATCCAAGAGACCCAGTACTTC. Full variable domain (outside the CDR3, taken from reference TRBV29-1 and TRBJ2-5): SAVISQKPSRDICQRGTSLTIQCQVDSQVTMMFWYRQQPGQSLTLIATANQGSEATYESGFVIDKFPISRPNLTFSTLTVSNMSPEDSSIYLCSVEYGGIQETQYFGPGTRLLVL.

This clonotype was seen a single time. The chain recombines TRBV3-1 with TRBJ1-2; 7 nucleotides match TRBD1. CDR3 size: 16 residues. The J segment lost 4 bases and the V segment lost 4 bases, leaving 12 bases of the junction unmatched. CDR1 and CDR2 from the germline V gene are LGHDT and YNNKEL (reference sequence). The CDR3 here is CASSRDTGVGGYGYTF. CDR3 sequence (DNA): TGTGCCAGCAGCCGGGATACAGGGGTCGGCGGCTATGGCTACACCTTC.